This is a list of T cell receptor beta chains from one sample in a study of T cell repertoires in cytomegalovirus infection. Antigens for these TCRs are unknown. MiXCR, applied by TCRdb to the reads, yields one record per CDR3 protein. The data show 50,000 or so distinct CDR3 sequences, with about 18% seen just once and about two thirds held by the top ten. Here the sequenced sample was CD8+ T cells from cultured PBMCs, taken from culture after CMV antigen stimulation. These receptors came from a human donor in good health (CMV status not recorded). Some clones in this sample may be carry-over from other donors' samples. Each CDR3 is given with its conserved first and last residue. D genes are given only for firm matches. Expanded clones are given a class, and other clones once, few, many or no size at all.

d_call: TRBD1
clone_size: few
j_call: TRBJ2-5
v_call: TRBV7-6
cdr3_nt: TGTGCCAGCAGCCCGAGGGGGCGCCTTGAAGAGACCCAGTACTTC
cdr3_aa: CASSPRGRLEETQYF

d_call: .
clone_size: .
j_call: TRBJ1-1
v_call: TRBV4-1
cdr3_nt: TGCGCCAGCAGCCTCCTCGATGGGAACACTGAAGCTTTCTTT
cdr3_aa: CASSLLDGNTEAFF

d_call: TRBD2
clone_size: few
j_call: TRBJ2-5
v_call: TRBV4-3
cdr3_nt: TGCGCCAGCAGCCAAGAATTCGGGGGGTGGGAGACCCAGTACTTC
cdr3_aa: CASSQEFGGWETQYF

d_call: .
clone_size: .
j_call: TRBJ2-1
v_call: TRBV7-2
cdr3_nt: TGTGCCAGCAGCTTATCATGGCTAGCGAATTACAATGAGCAGTTCTTC
cdr3_aa: CASSLSWLANYNEQFF

d_call: TRBD1
clone_size: .
j_call: TRBJ2-2
v_call: TRBV7-2
cdr3_nt: TGTGCCAGCAGCTTCGGGACAGGGTCGAGGACCGGGGAGCTGTTTTTT
cdr3_aa: CASSFGTGSRTGELFF

d_call: TRBD1
clone_size: many
j_call: TRBJ1-1
v_call: TRBV6-1
cdr3_nt: TGTGCCAGCAGCCTAGGACAGGGGGGGACTGAAGCTTTCTTT
cdr3_aa: CASSLGQGGTEAFF

d_call: .
clone_size: few
j_call: TRBJ1-1
v_call: TRBV12-3/TRBV12-4
cdr3_nt: TGTGCCAGCAGTTGGGGGTTGAACACTGAAGCTTTCTTT
cdr3_aa: CASSWGLNTEAFF

d_call: .
clone_size: .
j_call: TRBJ2-7
v_call: TRBV7-2
cdr3_nt: TGTGCCAGCGATACCGGGAGTGGAGAGCAGTACTTC
cdr3_aa: CASDTGSGEQYF

d_call: .
clone_size: few
j_call: TRBJ2-3
v_call: TRBV7-9
cdr3_nt: TGTGCCAGCAGCTTCCCCAACGGCAACTCCTTAACCCGCACAGATACGCAGTATTTT
cdr3_aa: CASSFPNGNSLTRTDTQYF

d_call: TRBD1
clone_size: few
j_call: TRBJ1-2
v_call: TRBV27
cdr3_nt: TGTGCCAGCAGTTTATCGACAGGGTTCGGCTACACCTTC
cdr3_aa: CASSLSTGFGYTF

d_call: TRBD2
clone_size: .
j_call: TRBJ2-4
v_call: TRBV6-2/TRBV6-3
cdr3_nt: TGTGCCAGCAGTTACGGGAGGGTAGCCAAAAACAGTCAGTACTTC
cdr3_aa: CASSYGRVAKNSQYF

d_call: .
clone_size: .
j_call: TRBJ2-2
v_call: TRBV12-3/TRBV12-4
cdr3_nt: TGTGCCAGCAGTTTACACTCCTCGGAAACCGGGGAGCTGTTTTTT
cdr3_aa: CASSLHSSETGELFF

d_call: .
clone_size: few
j_call: TRBJ2-5
v_call: TRBV28
cdr3_nt: TGTGCCAGCAGTCGCCCTGGGACCCAAGAGACCCAGTACTTC
cdr3_aa: CASSRPGTQETQYF

d_call: .
clone_size: few
j_call: TRBJ2-3
v_call: TRBV27
cdr3_nt: TGTGCCAGCAGTTTAGCTACCCGCGGGACAGATACGCAGTATTTT
cdr3_aa: CASSLATRGTDTQYF

d_call: .
clone_size: .
j_call: TRBJ2-7
v_call: TRBV12-3/TRBV12-4
cdr3_nt: TGTGCCACCAGGAGGGCGGGCGTTAGCTCCTACGAGCAGTACTTC
cdr3_aa: CATRRAGVSSYEQYF

d_call: .
clone_size: .
j_call: TRBJ1-2
v_call: TRBV4-2
cdr3_nt: TGTGCCAGCAGTCGAGGACAGAACTATGGCTACACCTTC
cdr3_aa: CASSRGQNYGYTF

d_call: TRBD2
clone_size: once
j_call: TRBJ2-2
v_call: TRBV27
cdr3_nt: TGTGCCAGCAGTTGGACCTGGACTAGCGGGACTAACACCGGGGAGCTGTTTTTT
cdr3_aa: CASSWTWTSGTNTGELFF

d_call: TRBD2
clone_size: .
j_call: TRBJ2-2
v_call: TRBV9
cdr3_nt: TGTGCCAGCAGCGTACGGACTAGCGGGACAAAGAACACCGGGGAGCTGTTTTTT
cdr3_aa: CASSVRTSGTKNTGELFF

d_call: .
clone_size: few
j_call: TRBJ2-1
v_call: TRBV9
cdr3_nt: TGTGCCAGCAGCGTAGGTAGAAATGAGCAGTTCTTC
cdr3_aa: CASSVGRNEQFF

d_call: TRBD1
clone_size: .
j_call: TRBJ1-2
v_call: TRBV7-9
cdr3_nt: TGTGCCAGCAGGGGACAGGGAGTCGATGGCTACACCTTC
cdr3_aa: CASRGQGVDGYTF

d_call: .
clone_size: few
j_call: TRBJ1-4
v_call: TRBV6-6
cdr3_nt: TGTGCCAGCAGTTACTTAGGCAGGGAGTTTTTT
cdr3_aa: CASSYLGREFF

d_call: .
clone_size: .
j_call: TRBJ1-2
v_call: TRBV6-2/TRBV6-3
cdr3_nt: TGTGCCAGCAGTTACTCGAGGAGGGCCGGGGACTATGGCTACACCTTC
cdr3_aa: CASSYSRRAGDYGYTF

d_call: TRBD2
clone_size: few
j_call: TRBJ2-3
v_call: TRBV19
cdr3_nt: TGTGCCAGTAGTACGAGACTAGCGGGAGGGCCAGATACGCAGTATTTT
cdr3_aa: CASSTRLAGGPDTQYF

d_call: .
clone_size: .
j_call: TRBJ1-2
v_call: TRBV27
cdr3_nt: TGTGCCAGCAGCCAATTTGGGGGGGCGCCTGGCTATGGCTACACCTTC
cdr3_aa: CASSQFGGAPGYGYTF

d_call: .
clone_size: .
j_call: TRBJ1-2
v_call: TRBV20-1
cdr3_nt: TGCAGTGCTATCCGGGGGAATGGCTACACCTTC
cdr3_aa: CSAIRGNGYTF

d_call: .
clone_size: few
j_call: TRBJ1-1
v_call: TRBV7-9
cdr3_nt: TGTGCCAGCAGCTTCGCCGGTGAAGCTTTCTTT
cdr3_aa: CASSFAGEAFF

d_call: .
clone_size: few
j_call: TRBJ1-1
v_call: TRBV6-5
cdr3_nt: TGTGCCAGCAGATACGGGGGTGGGGGCACTGAAGCTTTCTTT
cdr3_aa: CASRYGGGGTEAFF

d_call: TRBD2
clone_size: few
j_call: TRBJ2-3
v_call: TRBV7-2
cdr3_nt: TGTGCCAGCAGCTGGACCAGCGGGGGCCGCACAGATACGCAGTATTTT
cdr3_aa: CASSWTSGGRTDTQYF

d_call: .
clone_size: .
j_call: TRBJ2-1
v_call: TRBV7-9
cdr3_nt: TGTGCCAGCAGCAAATCACCAATCGACAGGCTTGGTTGGTATGAGCAGTTCTTC
cdr3_aa: CASSKSPIDRLGWYEQFF

d_call: TRBD2
clone_size: .
j_call: TRBJ2-2
v_call: TRBV11-2
cdr3_nt: TGTGCCAGCAGCTCCTATCCCTCTAGCGGGACCGGGGAGCTGTTTTTT
cdr3_aa: CASSSYPSSGTGELFF

d_call: TRBD2
clone_size: few
j_call: TRBJ2-1
v_call: TRBV7-2
cdr3_nt: TGTGCCAGCAGCCGTGGACTAGCGGGGGATACCTACAATGAGCAGTTCTTC
cdr3_aa: CASSRGLAGDTYNEQFF

d_call: TRBD1
clone_size: .
j_call: TRBJ2-1
v_call: TRBV11-1
cdr3_nt: TGTGCCAGCAGCCCTAAGAGGGACAGCAGCAATGAGCAGTTCTTC
cdr3_aa: CASSPKRDSSNEQFF

d_call: TRBD2
clone_size: many
j_call: TRBJ2-2
v_call: TRBV11-2
cdr3_nt: TGTGCCAGCAGCTTAGGGACTAGCGGGGGGAACACCGGGGAGCTGTTTTTT
cdr3_aa: CASSLGTSGGNTGELFF

d_call: TRBD1
clone_size: many
j_call: TRBJ2-2
v_call: TRBV5-6
cdr3_nt: TGTGCCAGCAGCTTGCGACAGGGGATAGACACCGGGGAGCTGTTTTTT
cdr3_aa: CASSLRQGIDTGELFF

d_call: .
clone_size: .
j_call: TRBJ2-7
v_call: TRBV6-5
cdr3_nt: TGTGCCAGCAGTCACCACGGGGCCTACGAGCAGTACTTC
cdr3_aa: CASSHHGAYEQYF

d_call: .
clone_size: few
j_call: TRBJ2-7
v_call: TRBV6-5
cdr3_nt: TGTGCCAGCAGTTACCGAAGGAGCTACGAGCAGTACTTC
cdr3_aa: CASSYRRSYEQYF

d_call: .
clone_size: .
j_call: TRBJ2-6
v_call: TRBV27
cdr3_nt: TGTGCCAGCAGTTTTTCCTCTGGGGCCAACGTCCTGACTTTC
cdr3_aa: CASSFSSGANVLTF

d_call: .
clone_size: .
j_call: TRBJ2-7
v_call: TRBV7-4
cdr3_nt: TGTGCCAGCAGCTTAAGGTCGGGGTATGAGCAGTACTTC
cdr3_aa: CASSLRSGYEQYF

d_call: TRBD2
clone_size: few
j_call: TRBJ2-1
v_call: TRBV7-9
cdr3_nt: TGTGCCAGCAGCCTCCTAGCGGGGAGCTCCTACAATGAGCAGTTCTTC
cdr3_aa: CASSLLAGSSYNEQFF

d_call: .
clone_size: many
j_call: TRBJ2-5
v_call: TRBV28
cdr3_nt: TGTGCCAGCAGTGAGACGGCAGGGTACCAAGAGACCCAGTACTTC
cdr3_aa: CASSETAGYQETQYF

d_call: .
clone_size: many
j_call: TRBJ1-3
v_call: TRBV10-3
cdr3_nt: TGTGCCATCAGTGAGTCTATGCACGCGGGAAACACCATATATTTT
cdr3_aa: CAISESMHAGNTIYF